This is a list of T cell receptor beta chains from one sample in a study of blood T cell repertoires in COVID-19. Using immunoSEQ multiplex PCR, the repertoire was profiled, and TCRdb retains in-frame clones only, with some absent. The sample holds 250,000 to 350,000 clones, 65% to 85% seen once. Sequenced input: peripheral blood. The receptors were sampled from a woman aged 45 to 65 with acute or convalescent COVID-19. Both conserved end residues are trimmed from each CDR3.

CDR3aa | v_gene
AISPDGRGGELF | TRBV10-3
ASSVEGGRGPDTQY | TRBV6-4
ASSFLDRFNYGYT | TRBV10-2
ASSIIGGTGGPPYQETQY | TRBV19
ASRRDLNTEAF | TRBV5-5
ASSRTGGDYGYT | TRBV19
ASGEGYEQF | TRBV19
SASSGSTDTQY | TRBV20-1
ASSQDSIGYT | TRBV14
ASSLALGGAQY | TRBV7-2
ASSSGTGSYNEQF | TRBV7-9
ASSRGLNSGNTIY | TRBV2
ASSLGGLAGVYSVDEQF | TRBV11-3
ASSQGGLEETQY | TRBV4-2
ASIRTAGNNEQF | TRBV7-2
ASSPPGGNTEAF | TRBV6-2/TRBV6-3
ASSQDQGDEQF | TRBV4-2
ALQAPTGDPEAF | TRBV6-5
ASSIGQGWETQY | TRBV27
ASSFSGQETQY | TRBV5-8
ASSFGGSYEQY | TRBV5-4
ASGLTGENTEAF | TRBV6-5
ATSDAGSSGNTIY | TRBV24-1
ASSLYQGATTGELF | TRBV5-8
ASSLGTVSNEKLF | TRBV2
AISESTGDTQY | TRBV10-3
ATSDSGSGVSTDTQY | TRBV24-1
AWEGLAGANTGELF | TRBV5-4
ASSEETGYDYGYT | TRBV6-1
ASSPPDKSGYEQY | TRBV18
ASSDPSGMRNEQF | TRBV2
ASSVNVAGTEAF | TRBV9
ASRTTGESKKHGYT | TRBV6-6
ASSEFGGPNNEQF | TRBV10-1
ASSDRDREGCEQF | TRBV6-2/TRBV6-3